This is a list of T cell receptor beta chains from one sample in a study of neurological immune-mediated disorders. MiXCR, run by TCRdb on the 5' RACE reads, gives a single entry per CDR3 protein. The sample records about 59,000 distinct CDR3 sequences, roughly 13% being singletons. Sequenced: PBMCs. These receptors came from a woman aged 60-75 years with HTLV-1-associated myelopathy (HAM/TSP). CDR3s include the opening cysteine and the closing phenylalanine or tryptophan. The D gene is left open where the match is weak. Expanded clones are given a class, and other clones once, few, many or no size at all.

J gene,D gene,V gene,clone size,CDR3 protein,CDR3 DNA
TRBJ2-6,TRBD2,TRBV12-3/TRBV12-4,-,CASSLRGTGDNVLTF,TGCGCCAGCAGTTTGCGGGGGACTGGGGACAACGTCCTGACTTTC
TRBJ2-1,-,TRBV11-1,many,CASSSEWGAYNEQFF,TGTGCCAGCAGCTCCGAGTGGGGCGCCTACAATGAGCAGTTCTTC
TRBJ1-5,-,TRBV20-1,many,CSARGGDSNQPQHF,TGCAGTGCTAGGGGAGGGGATAGCAATCAGCCCCAGCATTTT
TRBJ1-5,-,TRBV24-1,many,CATSANGLNQPQHF,TGTGCCACCAGTGCGAACGGACTCAATCAGCCCCAGCATTTT
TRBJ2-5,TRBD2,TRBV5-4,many,CASSFRLAGQETQYF,TGTGCCAGCAGCTTCCGACTAGCGGGACAAGAGACCCAGTACTTC
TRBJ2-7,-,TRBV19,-,CASSKCGLQYEQYF,TGTGCCAGTAGTAAATGTGGACTACAATACGAGCAGTACTTC
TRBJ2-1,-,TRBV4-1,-,CASSQEGPATQFF,TGCGCCAGCAGCCAAGAAGGGCCAGCGACGCAGTTCTTC
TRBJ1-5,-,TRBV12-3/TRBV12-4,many,CASSLDEPQHF,TGTGCCAGCAGTTTGGATGAGCCCCAGCATTTT
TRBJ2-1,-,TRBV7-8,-,CASSLDFPGYYNEQFF,TGTGCCAGCAGCTTAGACTTTCCGGGCTACTACAATGAGCAGTTCTTC
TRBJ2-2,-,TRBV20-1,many,CSAQGTGELFF,TGCAGTGCTCAGGGCACCGGGGAGCTGTTTTTT
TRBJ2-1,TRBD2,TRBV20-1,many,CSATGGTSGHNEQFF,TGCAGTGCTACTGGGGGGACTAGCGGACATAATGAGCAGTTCTTC
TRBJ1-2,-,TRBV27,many,CASSFGAVGGYTF,TGTGCCAGCAGTTTCGGGGCTGTTGGTGGCTACACCTTC
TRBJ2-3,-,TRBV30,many,CAWSPLSDTQYF,TGTGCCTGGAGTCCCCTATCAGATACGCAGTATTTT
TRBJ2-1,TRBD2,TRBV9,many,CASSVSGTSGSHEQFF,TGTGCCAGCAGCGTATCCGGGACTAGCGGGAGCCATGAGCAGTTCTTC
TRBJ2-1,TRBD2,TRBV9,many,CASSVEASGLNEQFF,TGTGCCAGCAGCGTAGAAGCTAGCGGCCTCAATGAGCAGTTCTTC
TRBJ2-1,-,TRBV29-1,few,CSAAGNEQFF,TGCAGCGCTGCCGGCAATGAGCAGTTCTTC
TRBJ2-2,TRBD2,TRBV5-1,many,CASSLLAGGNTGELFF,TGCGCCAGCAGCCTCCTGGCGGGAGGGAACACCGGGGAGCTGTTTTTT
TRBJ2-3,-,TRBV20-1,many,CSASYWASTDTQYF,TGCAGTGCTAGTTACTGGGCTAGCACAGATACGCAGTATTTT
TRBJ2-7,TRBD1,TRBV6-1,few,CATHHWDRGPKLHF,TGTGCCACCCACCATTGGGACAGGGGACCAAAACTCCACTTC
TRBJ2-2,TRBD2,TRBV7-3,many,CASSSGSRTSGGYTGELFF,TGTGCCAGCAGCTCCGGGAGCAGAACTAGCGGGGGATACACCGGGGAGCTGTTTTTT
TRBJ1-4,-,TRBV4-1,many,CASSHPEWGTNEKLFF,TGCGCCAGCAGCCATCCGGAGTGGGGGACTAATGAAAAACTGTTTTTT
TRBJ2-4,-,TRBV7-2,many,CASSPDRSKNIQYF,TGTGCCAGCAGCCCCGACAGGTCCAAAAACATTCAGTACTTC
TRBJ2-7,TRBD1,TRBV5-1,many,CASSLVGQGTNEQYF,TGCGCCAGCAGCTTGGTGGGACAGGGAACGAACGAGCAGTACTTC
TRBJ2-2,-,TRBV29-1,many,CSVELAGSGELFF,TGCAGCGTTGAGCTCGCGGGTTCCGGGGAGCTGTTTTTT
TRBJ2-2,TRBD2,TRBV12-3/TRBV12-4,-,CASSSGLAGSGELFF,TGTGCCAGCAGTTCAGGACTAGCGGGATCCGGGGAGCTGTTTTTT
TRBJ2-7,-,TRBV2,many,CASARSSYEQYF,TGTGCCAGCGCCAGGAGCTCCTACGAGCAGTACTTC
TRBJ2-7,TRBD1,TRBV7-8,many,CASSLRDRAYEQYF,TGTGCCAGCAGCTTGAGGGACAGGGCCTACGAGCAGTACTTC
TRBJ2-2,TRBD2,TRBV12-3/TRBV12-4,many,CASSLGLAGTGELFF,TGTGCCAGCAGTTTGGGACTAGCGGGTACCGGGGAGCTGTTTTTT
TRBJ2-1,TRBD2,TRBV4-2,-,CASSHLAGGVNEQFF,TGTGCCAGCAGCCATTTGGCGGGAGGAGTAAATGAGCAGTTCTTC
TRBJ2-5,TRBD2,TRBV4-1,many,CASSQPILAGGLKTQYF,TGCGCCAGCAGCCAACCGATCCTAGCGGGAGGATTGAAGACCCAGTACTTC
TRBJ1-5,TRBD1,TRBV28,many,CASSRDRQPQHF,TGTGCCAGCAGCAGGGACAGACAGCCCCAGCATTTT
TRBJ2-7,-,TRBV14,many,CASSQRGVKEQYF,TGTGCCAGCAGCCAACGCGGGGTGAAGGAGCAGTACTTC
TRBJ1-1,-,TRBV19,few,CASNSRGENTEAFF,TGTGCCAGTAATTCGAGAGGGGAGAACACTGAAGCTTTCTTT
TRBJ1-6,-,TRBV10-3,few,CAISESQGPISPLHF,TGTGCCATCAGTGAGTCGCAGGGACCGATTTCACCCCTCCACTTT
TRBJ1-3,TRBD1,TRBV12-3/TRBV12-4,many,CASSNDRGHWGNTIYF,TGTGCCAGCAGCAATGACAGGGGGCATTGGGGAAACACCATATATTTT
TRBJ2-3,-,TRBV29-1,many,CSVEGGATSTDTQYF,TGCAGCGTTGAAGGGGGAGCGACTAGCACAGATACGCAGTATTTT
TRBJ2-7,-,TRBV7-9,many,CASSSDNYEQYF,TGTGCCAGCAGCTCCGACAACTACGAGCAGTACTTC
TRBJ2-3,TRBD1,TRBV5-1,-,CASRSTGDETDTQYF,TGCGCCAGCAGGTCGACAGGGGACGAGACAGATACGCAGTATTTT
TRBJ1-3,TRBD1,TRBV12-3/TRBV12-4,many,CANGRDRGGNTIYF,TGTGCCAACGGGAGGGACAGGGGTGGAAACACCATATATTTT
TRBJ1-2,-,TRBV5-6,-,CASSPRPGRTYGYTF,TGTGCCAGCAGCCCCAGGCCTGGGCGGACCTATGGCTACACCTTC
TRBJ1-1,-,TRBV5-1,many,CASSFREVGTEAFF,TGCGCCAGCAGCTTCAGGGAAGTAGGAACTGAAGCTTTCTTT
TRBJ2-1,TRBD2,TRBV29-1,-,CSVEGLAGVGYNEQFF,TGCAGCGTTGAAGGACTAGCGGGAGTGGGGTACAATGAGCAGTTCTTC
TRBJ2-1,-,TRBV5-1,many,CASSLGAASTNEQFF,TGCGCCAGCAGCTTGGGCGCGGCTTCCACCAATGAGCAGTTCTTC
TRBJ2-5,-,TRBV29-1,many,CSVDQGETQYF,TGCAGCGTTGACCAGGGAGAGACCCAGTACTTC
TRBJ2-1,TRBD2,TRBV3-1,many,CASSQAGTSGYNEQFF,TGTGCCAGCAGCCAAGCCGGGACTAGCGGGTACAATGAGCAGTTCTTC
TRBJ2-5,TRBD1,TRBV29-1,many,CSGGQGGYYGAQYF,TGCAGCGGGGGACAGGGGGGGTATTATGGAGCCCAGTACTTC
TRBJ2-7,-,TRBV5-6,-,CASSLGISVHEQYF,TGTGCCAGCAGCTTGGGGATTAGCGTCCACGAGCAGTACTTC
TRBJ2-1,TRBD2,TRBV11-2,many,CASSLLTSGSGNEQFF,TGTGCCAGCAGCTTACTTACTAGCGGGAGTGGGAATGAGCAGTTCTTC
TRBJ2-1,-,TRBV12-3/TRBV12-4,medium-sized,CASSFRGNEQFF,TGTGCCAGCAGTTTTAGGGGCAATGAGCAGTTCTTC
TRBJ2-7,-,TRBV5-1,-,CASSSARPTRSIEQYF,TGCGCCAGCAGCTCCGCCAGACCAACACGCTCCATCGAGCAGTACTTC
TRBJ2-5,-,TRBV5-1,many,CASSSRQETQYF,TGCGCCAGCAGCTCTCGCCAAGAGACCCAGTACTTC
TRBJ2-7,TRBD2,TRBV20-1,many,CSARVAGGPSGEQYF,TGCAGTGCTAGGGTAGCGGGAGGCCCGTCTGGGGAGCAGTACTTC
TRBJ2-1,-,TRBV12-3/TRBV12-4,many,CASSISRRSAEQFF,TGTGCCAGCAGTATTTCGCGGCGGAGTGCTGAGCAGTTCTTC
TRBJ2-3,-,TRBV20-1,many,CSAVRGGGLDTQYF,TGCAGTGCTGTCCGAGGGGGGGGATTAGATACGCAGTATTTT
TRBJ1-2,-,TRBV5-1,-,CASSLESANNYGYTF,TGCGCCAGCAGCTTGGAGAGCGCTAATAACTATGGCTACACCTTC
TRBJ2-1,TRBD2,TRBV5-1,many,CASSLLASGGNEQFF,TGCGCCAGCAGCCTGTTGGCTAGCGGGGGCAATGAGCAGTTCTTC
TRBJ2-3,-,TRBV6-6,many,CASRTGSGTDTQYF,TGTGCCAGCAGAACCGGGAGCGGCACAGATACGCAGTATTTT
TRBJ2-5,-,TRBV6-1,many,CASSGRGRRQETQYF,TGTGCCAGCAGTGGCAGGGGCCGGCGGCAAGAGACCCAGTACTTC
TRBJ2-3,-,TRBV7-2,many,CASSLAYTDTQYF,TGTGCCAGCAGCTTAGCGTACACAGATACGCAGTATTTT
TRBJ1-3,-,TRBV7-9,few,CASTGGTSGNTIYF,TGTGCCAGCACCGGTGGGACCTCTGGAAACACCATATATTTT